The rows below give T cell receptor beta chains drawn from one sample of a study of blood T cell repertoires in COVID-19. TCRdb's table, derived via immunoSEQ multiplex PCR, lists solely in-frame clones and lacks some. The sample lists approximately 94,000 clones, almost 90% occurring once. Specimen: peripheral blood. The receptor set was obtained from an older woman with acute or convalescent COVID-19. Each CDR3 is given without its conserved first and last residue. Fields, in order: V gene, clone size, J gene, CDR3 protein. Expanded clones get a size class; other rows say once, few or many, or leave the size out.

TRBV7-2	-	TRBJ2-5	ASSSPGQVGRETQY
TRBV7-9	few	TRBJ2-1	ASSSVTSSYTEQF
TRBV7-3	once	TRBJ1-1	ASSGMSLNTEAF
TRBV11-2	-	TRBJ2-5	ASSLVTGQETQY
TRBV25-1	-	TRBJ2-2	ASSVSGGTGELF
TRBV3-1/TRBV3-2	-	TRBJ2-1	ASSQDLGRINEQF
TRBV2	-	TRBJ2-5	ASSPDRDLWTQY
TRBV6-5	few	TRBJ2-1	ASSYSAGNSYNEQF
TRBV11-1	-	TRBJ1-2	ASSIDRSASYYGYT
TRBV2	-	TRBJ2-7	ASNQQGISYEQY
TRBV11-2	-	TRBJ1-6	ASSPQPGYSPLH
TRBV10-1	-	TRBJ2-5	ASSEARGGRGTQY
TRBV28	-	TRBJ1-2	ASSFKGVGYT
TRBV2	-	TRBJ2-7	ASTRTVPTYEQY
TRBV9	-	TRBJ1-6	ASSSEPGTYNSPLH
TRBV28	-	TRBJ1-5	ASILQGAKNQPQH
TRBV18	-	TRBJ1-4	ASSPRWTGGREKLF
TRBV18	-	TRBJ2-7	ASSPSRGVEQY
TRBV6-5	-	TRBJ2-1	ASSYRTPTYNEQF
TRBV19	-	TRBJ1-3	ASSISGAQFSGNTIY
TRBV7-9	-	TRBJ2-2	ASSAGQGNTGELF
TRBV6-2/TRBV6-3	-	TRBJ1-1	ASSWGHGGEAF
TRBV9	-	TRBJ2-5	ASSEIPAVQETQY
TRBV6-1	-	TRBJ1-2	ASSDRGSFGYT
TRBV11-3	-	TRBJ2-7	ASSFSGAGGPHEQY
TRBV13	few	TRBJ2-6	ASSDRSGANVLT
TRBV27	-	TRBJ1-2	ASSPRQGLNYGYT
TRBV19	-	TRBJ2-6	ASSIWASGANVLT
TRBV3-1/TRBV3-2	-	TRBJ1-1	ASSRGRTEAF
TRBV4-1	once	TRBJ1-5	ASSHPQGSQPQH
TRBV5-4	few	TRBJ1-3	ASSSSMRNTIY
TRBV28	-	TRBJ1-5	ASSEPGQTNQPQH
TRBV2	-	TRBJ2-1	ASRPGLAYNEQF
TRBV6-5	-	TRBJ1-5	ASSRRGSNQPQH
TRBV5-4	once	TRBJ1-1	ASSSQGVDTEAF
TRBV5-1	-	TRBJ1-5	ASSFGRGQPQH
TRBV5-1	-	TRBJ2-3	ASSQQGAYDTQY
TRBV7-9	-	TRBJ2-5	ASSLLSASGAGRETQY
TRBV7-3	-	TRBJ2-3	ASSPEPTQRQY
TRBV28	-	TRBJ1-1	ASSFASRYTEAF
TRBV2	few	TRBJ1-5	ASSGTGSQPQH
TRBV21-1	-	TRBJ2-2	ASSKSKTNTGELF
TRBV5-1	once	TRBJ2-3	ASSLGRGADTQY
TRBV19	once	TRBJ2-7	ATGQPYEQY
TRBV12-5	once	TRBJ2-5	ASAPTGSGETQY
TRBV7-3	-	TRBJ2-7	ASSIRPPGLAGGRLYEQY
TRBV28	-	TRBJ1-2	ASSNIQPTYGYT
TRBV5-5	-	TRBJ1-1	ASSLFPSGGTEAF
TRBV9	-	TRBJ1-1	ASGVQGQMNTEAF
TRBV18	-	TRBJ1-2	ASLETGDYGYT
TRBV27	-	TRBJ2-3	ASSLSRGTDTQY
TRBV6-5	-	TRBJ1-1	ASSRTGVGTEAF
TRBV30	-	TRBJ1-1	AGSTLRGDAF
TRBV29-1	-	TRBJ2-7	SVGTSGSYEQY
TRBV4-1	-	TRBJ2-2	ASSQVQNTGELF
TRBV7-3	-	TRBJ2-1	ASSHPSGRSHNEQF
TRBV27	-	TRBJ2-7	ASSKYTGYEQY